The entry that follows covers one T cell receptor beta chain sequence. Its antigen remains unidentified. The entry originates in a study of T cells after yellow fever vaccination. The study's findings and limits: Relatively few clonotypes were ones that appeared in both CD4 and CD8 compartments. After the booster, 96% of CD4 and roughly nine tenths of CD8 primary-response clones were re-detected.

Trimming stripped 6 bases from V and 7 bases from J, with 23 bases between. This CDR3 contains 16 residues. CDR1 LGHDT and CDR2 YNNKEL come from the germline V gene (reference sequence). TCRdb passed the 5' RACE reads through MiXCR, listing each CDR3 protein once. The data hold around 320,000 distinct CDR3 sequences, with about 11% observed a single time. The receptor's source is a young man who received the YFV17D yellow fever vaccine. The chain uses TRBV3-1 and TRBJ2-3, with a possible D match to TRBD2 (7 bases). The sample was CD4+ T cells sorted from PBMCs, taken 45 days after the yellow fever booster vaccination. CDR3 protein: CASRKGSHTGGYTQYF. CDR3 coding DNA: TGTGCCAGCAGGAAAGGATCCCACACGGGGGGCTATACGCAGTATTTT.